This T cell receptor (beta chain) was profiled in a study of T cell repertoires in cytomegalovirus infection. Looking at the study overall: Signatures in public TCR beta sequences pointed to both CMV infection and matching HLA type.

Comments on this clonotype: The antigen remains undetermined.

TCRdb analysed the reads with MiXCR anew, one entry per CDR3 protein. The sample includes 600,000 to 800,000 distinct CDR3 sequences, approximately 24% of them seen just once. Study-wide points: HLA-C-restricted CMV-specific TCR beta clonotypes were dominant in the ex vivo response. The cumulative frequency of public TCR beta families distinguished individuals who carried CMV together with the relevant HLA.

Germline CDR1 reads ENHRY; CDR2 reads SYGVKD. The CDR3 consists of 13 residues. The germline V and J ends were trimmed by 8 bases and 5 bases, with 15 bases remaining between them. The sequence was obtained from a human donor in good health (CMV status not recorded). Some clones in this sample may be carry-over from other donors' samples. J is TRBJ2-5 and V is TRBV10-3; D may be TRBD1 (6 bases). The sequenced sample consisted of CD8+ T cells from PBMCs. The CDR3 loop reads CAILQGKGETQYF. The DNA of the CDR3 is TGTGCCATCCTACAGGGCAAGGGGGAGACCCAGTACTTC.